These 9 T cell receptor beta chains were all obtained from the same sample, sequenced in a study of T cells after yellow fever vaccination. TCRdb independently ran MiXCR on the 5' RACE reads; one entry per CDR3 protein. The table includes 350,000 to 450,000 distinct CDR3 sequences, approximately 6% detected once. Sequencing was performed on PBMCs, taken 5 days after the yellow fever booster vaccination. These receptors all come from a man aged 25-45 years who received the YFV17D yellow fever vaccine.

This clonotype appeared a few times. V usage is TRBV7-8 and J usage is TRBJ1-1; TRBD1 might be the D (5 bases). Looked up from germline, CDR1 is SGHVS and CDR2 is FQNEAQ. Deletions cut 5 bases from V and 0 bases from J, with 10 bases between. The CDR3 runs 14 residues. The CDR3 loop reads CASSLSTVNTEAFF. The CDR3 coding sequence is TGTGCCAGCAGCCTTTCGACAGTGAACACTGAAGCTTTCTTT.

A few counts support this clonotype. This sequence joins TRBV7-9 and TRBJ2-3, with D maybe TRBD2 (6 bases). V was clipped by 3 bases and J by 0 bases, with 10 bases between them. The germline gives CDR1 SEHNR, CDR2 FQNEAQ (reference sequence). The CDR3 is 15 residues long. The CDR3 DNA sequence: TGTGCCAGCAGCTTTACACTAGCTAGCACAGATACGCAGTATTTT. This codes for CASSFTLASTDTQYF.

This clonotype was observed at least ten times. The chain carries TRBV11-2 and TRBJ2-4; 9 bases line up with TRBD1. The germline CDR1 and CDR2 sequences are SGHAT and FQNNGV. This CDR3 is 16 amino acids long. The junction had 5 bases not matched to a gene; V was cut back by 4 bases and J by 1 base. CDR3 amino acids: CASSSWTGVAKNIQYF. The CDR3 DNA is TGTGCCAGCAGCTCCTGGACAGGGGTTGCCAAAAACATTCAGTACTTC.

The chain has TRBV7-2 and TRBJ1-2, with 12 bases fitting TRBD1. V was clipped by 1 base and J by 5 bases; unmatched bases: 5. The V gene's germline CDR1 is SGHTA and CDR2 FQGNSA. This CDR3 is 16 amino acids long. The chain's CDR3 is CASSLEGTGGLYGYTF. In DNA, the CDR3 is TGTGCCAGCAGCTTAGAGGGGACAGGGGGCTTATATGGCTACACCTTC.

This chain connects TRBV15 to TRBJ2-1, with a tentative D call TRBD1 (6 bases). Per germline, CDR1 LNHNV and CDR2 YYDKDF (reference sequence). The CDR3 consists of 16 residues. V was clipped by 1 base and J by 0 bases, with 10 bases between them. The CDR3 loop reads CATSRGTANSYNEQFF. CDR3 DNA: TGTGCCACCAGCAGAGGGACAGCCAACTCCTACAATGAGCAGTTCTTC.

This clonotype has at least ten counts. This chain links TRBV7-2 with TRBJ2-7; 11 bases map to TRBD2. Germline V CDR1 and CDR2: SGHTA, FQGNSA. This CDR3 region has 17 residues. Losses at the gene ends were 4 bases for V and 2 bases for J; bases not matched to a gene: 10. CDR3 amino acids: CASSSPPGTSGAYEQYF. Written as DNA, the CDR3 is TGTGCCAGCAGCTCCCCGCCCGGGACTAGCGGCGCCTACGAGCAGTACTTC.

V usage is TRBV4-3 and J usage is TRBJ1-2; D is undetermined. Germline V gives CDR1 LGHNA, CDR2 YSLEER. The length of the CDR3 is 15 residues. V was pared by 0 bases and J by 5 bases, with 13 bases between. The CDR3 here is CASSQDHPLTYGYTF. CDR3 coding DNA: TGCGCCAGCAGCCAAGATCATCCATTAACGTATGGCTACACCTTC.

The V call is TRBV5-1, the J call TRBJ2-7, with 12 nucleotides matching TRBD1. V gave up 4 bases and J gave up 5 bases; unmatched junction bases: 7. From germline, CDR1 is SGHRS and CDR2 YFSETQ. The CDR3 has 15 amino acids. CDR3 in amino acids: CASSPGTGGANEQYF. Here the CDR3 DNA reads TGCGCCAGCAGCCCCGGGACAGGGGGCGCGAACGAGCAGTACTTC.

This clonotype turned up a few times. The chain uses TRBV6-2 or TRBV6-3 and TRBJ2-6; 7 nucleotides match TRBD1. The CDR3 length is 17 residues. V trimming: 2 bases; J trimming: 1 base; junction bases outside the gene matches: 5. CDR1 MNHEY and CDR2 SVGEGT come from the germline V gene. The CDR3 DNA reads as TGTGCCAGCAGTTACGGGAGACAGGGTTCTGGGGCCAACGTCCTGACTTTC. As protein: CASSYGRQGSGANVLTF.